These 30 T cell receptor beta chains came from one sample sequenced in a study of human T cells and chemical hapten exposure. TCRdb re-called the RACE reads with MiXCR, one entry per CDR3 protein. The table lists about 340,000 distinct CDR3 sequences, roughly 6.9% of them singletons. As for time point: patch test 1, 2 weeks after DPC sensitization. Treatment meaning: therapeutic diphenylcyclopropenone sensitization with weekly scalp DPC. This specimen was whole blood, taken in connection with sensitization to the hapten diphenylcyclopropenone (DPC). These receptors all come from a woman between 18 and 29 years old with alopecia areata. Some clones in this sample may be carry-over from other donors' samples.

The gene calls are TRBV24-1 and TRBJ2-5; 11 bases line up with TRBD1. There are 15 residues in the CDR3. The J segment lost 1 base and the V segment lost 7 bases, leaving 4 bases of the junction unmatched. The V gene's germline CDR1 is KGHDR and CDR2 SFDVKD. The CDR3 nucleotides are TGTGCCACCAGGCCGGGACAGGGGGTCCAAGAGACCCAGTACTTC. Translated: CATRPGQGVQETQYF.

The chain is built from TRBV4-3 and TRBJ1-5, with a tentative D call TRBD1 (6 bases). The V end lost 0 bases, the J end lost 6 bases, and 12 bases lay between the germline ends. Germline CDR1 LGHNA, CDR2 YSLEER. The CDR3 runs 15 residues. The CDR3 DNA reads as TGCGCCAGCAGCCAAGAAGAGGGGGGCGGTCAGCCCCAGCATTTT. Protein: CASSQEEGGGQPQHF.

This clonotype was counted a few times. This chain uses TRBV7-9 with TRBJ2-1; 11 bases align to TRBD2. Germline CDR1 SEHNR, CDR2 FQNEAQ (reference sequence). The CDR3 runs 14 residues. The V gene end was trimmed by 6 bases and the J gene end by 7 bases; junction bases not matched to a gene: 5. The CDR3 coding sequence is TGTGCCAGCAGTCCTAGCGGGGGGTCTAATGAGCAGTTCTTC. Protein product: CASSPSGGSNEQFF. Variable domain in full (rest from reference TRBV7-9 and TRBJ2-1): DTGVSQNPRHKITKRGQNVTFRCDPISEHNRLYWYRQTLGQGPEFLTYFQNEAQLEKSRLLSDRFSAERPKGSFSTLEIQRTEQGDSAMYLCASSPSGGSNEQFFGPGTRLTVL.

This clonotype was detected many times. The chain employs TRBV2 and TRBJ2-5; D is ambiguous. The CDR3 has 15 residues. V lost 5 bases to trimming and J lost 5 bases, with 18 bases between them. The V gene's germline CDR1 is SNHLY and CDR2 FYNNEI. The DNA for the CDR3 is TGTGCCAGCAGTACCACTTTCTCCGGCGCGGAGACCCAGTACTTC. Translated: CASSTTFSGAETQYF.

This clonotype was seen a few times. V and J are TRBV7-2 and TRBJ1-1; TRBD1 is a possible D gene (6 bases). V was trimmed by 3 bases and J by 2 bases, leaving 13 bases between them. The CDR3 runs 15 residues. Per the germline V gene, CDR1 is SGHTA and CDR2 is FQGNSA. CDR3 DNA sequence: TGTGCCAGCAGCTTGGGGGGCGCAACAAACACTGAAGCTTTCTTT. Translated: CASSLGGATNTEAFF.

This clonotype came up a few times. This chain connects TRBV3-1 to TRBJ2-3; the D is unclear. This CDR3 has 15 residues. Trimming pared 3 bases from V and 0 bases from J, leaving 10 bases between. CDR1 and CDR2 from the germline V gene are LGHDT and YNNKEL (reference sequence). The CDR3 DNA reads TGTGCCAGCAGCCAGGTGGTCAGTAGCACAGATACGCAGTATTTT. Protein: CASSQVVSSTDTQYF.

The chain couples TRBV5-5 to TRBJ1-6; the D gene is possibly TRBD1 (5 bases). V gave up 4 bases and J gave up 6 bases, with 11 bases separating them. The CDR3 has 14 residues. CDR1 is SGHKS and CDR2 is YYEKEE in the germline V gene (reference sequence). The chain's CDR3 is CASSPQVFNSPLHF. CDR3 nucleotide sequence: TGTGCCAGCAGCCCACAGGTTTTTAATTCACCCCTCCACTTT.

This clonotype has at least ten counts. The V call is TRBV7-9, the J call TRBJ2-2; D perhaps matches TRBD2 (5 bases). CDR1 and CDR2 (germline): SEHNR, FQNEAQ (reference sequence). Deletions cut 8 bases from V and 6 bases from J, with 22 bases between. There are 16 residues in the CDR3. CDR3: CASYLTPPSLSGELFF. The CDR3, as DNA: TGTGCCAGCTACCTAACTCCTCCTAGCCTTTCCGGGGAGCTGTTTTTT.

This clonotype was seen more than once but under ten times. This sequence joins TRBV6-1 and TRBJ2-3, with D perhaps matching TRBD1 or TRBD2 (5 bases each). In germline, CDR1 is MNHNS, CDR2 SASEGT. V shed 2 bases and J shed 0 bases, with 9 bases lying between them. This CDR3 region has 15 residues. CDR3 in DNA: TGTGCCAGCAGTGAAATCGGGGCCAGCACAGATACGCAGTATTTT. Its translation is CASSEIGASTDTQYF.

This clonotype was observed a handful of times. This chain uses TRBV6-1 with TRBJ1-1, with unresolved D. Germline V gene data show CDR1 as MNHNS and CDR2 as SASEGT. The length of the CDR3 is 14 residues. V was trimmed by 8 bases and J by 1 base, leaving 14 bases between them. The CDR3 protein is CASWEGSKNTEAFF. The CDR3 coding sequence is TGTGCCAGCTGGGAAGGGTCGAAGAACACTGAAGCTTTCTTT.

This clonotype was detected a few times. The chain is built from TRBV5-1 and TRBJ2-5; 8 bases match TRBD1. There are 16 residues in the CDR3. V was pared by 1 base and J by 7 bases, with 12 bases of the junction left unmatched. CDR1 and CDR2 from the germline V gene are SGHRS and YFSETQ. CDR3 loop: CASSLNPGGQGGTQYF. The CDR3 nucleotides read TGCGCCAGCAGCTTGAATCCCGGTGGACAGGGCGGGACCCAGTACTTC. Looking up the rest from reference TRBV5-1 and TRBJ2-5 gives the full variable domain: KAGVTQTPRYLIKTRGQQVTLSCSPISGHRSVSWYQQTPGQGLQFLFEYFSETQRNKGNFPGRFSGRQFSNSRSEMNVSTLELGDSALYLCASSLNPGGQGGTQYFGPGTRLLVL.

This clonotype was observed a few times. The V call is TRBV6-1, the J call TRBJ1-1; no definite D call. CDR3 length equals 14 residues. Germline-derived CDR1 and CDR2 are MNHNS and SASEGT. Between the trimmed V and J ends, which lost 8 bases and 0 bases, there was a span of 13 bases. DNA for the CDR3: TGTGCCAGCGGGGTCCTCCGGGTGAACACTGAAGCTTTCTTT. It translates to CASGVLRVNTEAFF.

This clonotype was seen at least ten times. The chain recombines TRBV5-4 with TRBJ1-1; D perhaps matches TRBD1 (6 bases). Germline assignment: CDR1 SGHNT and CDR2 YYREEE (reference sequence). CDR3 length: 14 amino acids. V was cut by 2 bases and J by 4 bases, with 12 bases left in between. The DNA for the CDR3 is TGTGCCAGCAGCTTCAGTCGAGGGGGCACTGAAGCTTTCTTT. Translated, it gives CASSFSRGGTEAFF.

CDR3: CASSPEGGLTEAFF. The DNA of the CDR3 is TGTGCCAGCTCACCCGAGGGGGGACTCACTGAAGCTTTCTTT. The chain employs TRBV18 and TRBJ1-1, with D possibly TRBD1 on 6 matching bases. The V end was cut by 3 bases, the J end by 4 bases, with 12 bases between. CDR3 length: 14 residues. Germline V CDR1 and CDR2: KGHSH, LQKENI.

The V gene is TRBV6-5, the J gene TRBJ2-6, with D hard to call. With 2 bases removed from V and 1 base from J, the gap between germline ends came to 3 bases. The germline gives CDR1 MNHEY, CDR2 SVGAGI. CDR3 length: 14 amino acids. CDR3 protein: CASSYMSGANVLTF. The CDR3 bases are TGTGCCAGCAGTTACATGTCTGGGGCCAACGTCCTGACTTTC.

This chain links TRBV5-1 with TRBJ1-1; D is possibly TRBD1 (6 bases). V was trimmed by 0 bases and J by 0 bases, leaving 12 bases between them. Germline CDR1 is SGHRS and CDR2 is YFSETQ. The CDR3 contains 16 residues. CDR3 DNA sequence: TGCGCCAGCAGCTTGGGTCCCGGACAGATGAACACTGAAGCTTTCTTT. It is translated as CASSLGPGQMNTEAFF.

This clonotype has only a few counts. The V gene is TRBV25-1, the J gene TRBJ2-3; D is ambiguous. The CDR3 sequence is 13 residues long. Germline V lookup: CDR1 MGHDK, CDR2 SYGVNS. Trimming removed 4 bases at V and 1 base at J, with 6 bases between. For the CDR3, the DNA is TGTGCCAGCAGTGGGCCAGGCACAGATACGCAGTATTTT. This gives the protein CASSGPGTDTQYF.

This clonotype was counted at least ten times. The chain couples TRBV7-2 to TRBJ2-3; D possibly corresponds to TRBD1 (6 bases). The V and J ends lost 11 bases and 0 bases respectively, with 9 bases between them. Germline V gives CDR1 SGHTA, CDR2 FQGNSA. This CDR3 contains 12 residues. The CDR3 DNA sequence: TGTGCCGGGGGCAGTAGCACAGATACGCAGTATTTT. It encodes CAGGSSTDTQYF.

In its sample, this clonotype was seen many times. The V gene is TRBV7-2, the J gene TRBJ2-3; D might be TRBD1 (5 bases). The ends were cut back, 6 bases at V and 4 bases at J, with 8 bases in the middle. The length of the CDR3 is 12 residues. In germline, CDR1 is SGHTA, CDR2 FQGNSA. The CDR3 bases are TGTGCCAGCAGTCTACAGGCAGATACGCAGTATTTT. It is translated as CASSLQADTQYF. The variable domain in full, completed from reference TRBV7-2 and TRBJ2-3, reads GAGVSQSPSNKVTEKGKDVELRCDPISGHTALYWYRQSLGQGLEFLIYFQGNSAPDKSGLPSDRFSAERTGGSVSTLTIQRTQQEDSAVYLCASSLQADTQYFGPGTRLTVL.

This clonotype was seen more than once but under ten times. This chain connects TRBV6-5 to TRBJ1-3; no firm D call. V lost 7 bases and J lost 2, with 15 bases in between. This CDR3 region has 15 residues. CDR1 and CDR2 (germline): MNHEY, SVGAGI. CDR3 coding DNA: TGTGCCAGCAAGAAGGGAGGCATGACTGGAAACACCATATATTTT. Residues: CASKKGGMTGNTIYF.

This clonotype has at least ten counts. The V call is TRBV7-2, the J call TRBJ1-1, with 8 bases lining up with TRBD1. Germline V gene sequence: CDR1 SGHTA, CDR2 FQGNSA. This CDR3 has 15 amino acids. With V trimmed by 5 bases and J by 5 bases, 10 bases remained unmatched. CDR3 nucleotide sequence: TGTGCCAGCAGCCTCAGGACAGGGCTGACAACTGAAGCTTTCTTT. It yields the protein CASSLRTGLTTEAFF.

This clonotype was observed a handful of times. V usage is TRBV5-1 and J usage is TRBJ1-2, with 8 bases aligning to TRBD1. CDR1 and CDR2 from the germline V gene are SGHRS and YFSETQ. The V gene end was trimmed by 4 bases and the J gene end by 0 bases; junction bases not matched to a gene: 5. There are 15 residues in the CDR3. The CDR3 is CASSLTGAANYGYTF. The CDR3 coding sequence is TGCGCCAGCAGCCTGACAGGGGCAGCTAACTATGGCTACACCTTC.

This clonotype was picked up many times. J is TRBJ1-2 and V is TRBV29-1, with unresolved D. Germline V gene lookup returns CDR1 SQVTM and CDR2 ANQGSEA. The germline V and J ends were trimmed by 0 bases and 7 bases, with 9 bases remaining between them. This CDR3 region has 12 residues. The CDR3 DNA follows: TGCAGCGTTGAAGATCGTAAGGGTGGCTACACCTTC. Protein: CSVEDRKGGYTF.

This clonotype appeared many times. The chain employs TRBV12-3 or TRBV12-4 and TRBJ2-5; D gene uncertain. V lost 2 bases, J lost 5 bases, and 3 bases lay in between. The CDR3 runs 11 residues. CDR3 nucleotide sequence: TGTGCCAGCAGTTTAATCGAGACCCAGTACTTC. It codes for CASSLIETQYF.

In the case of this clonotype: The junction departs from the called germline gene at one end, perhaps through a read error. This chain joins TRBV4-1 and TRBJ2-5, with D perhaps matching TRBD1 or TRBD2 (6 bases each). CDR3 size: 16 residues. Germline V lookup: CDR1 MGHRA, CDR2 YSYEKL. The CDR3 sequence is CASSQGPGAAPGTLYF. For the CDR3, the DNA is TGCGCCAGCAGCCAGGGCCCGGGGGCAGCGCCGGGGACCCTGTACTTC.

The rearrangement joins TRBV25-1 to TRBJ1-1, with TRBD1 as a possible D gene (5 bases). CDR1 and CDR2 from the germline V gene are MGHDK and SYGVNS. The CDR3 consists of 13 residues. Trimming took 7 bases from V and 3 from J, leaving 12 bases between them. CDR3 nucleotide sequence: TGTGCCAGCATCGGGCAGGGATACACTGAAGCTTTCTTT. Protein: CASIGQGYTEAFF.

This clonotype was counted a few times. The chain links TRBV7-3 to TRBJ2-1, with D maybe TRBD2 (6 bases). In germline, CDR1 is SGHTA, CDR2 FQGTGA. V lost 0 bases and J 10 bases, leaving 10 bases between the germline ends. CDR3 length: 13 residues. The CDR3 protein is CASSLTGGLEQFF. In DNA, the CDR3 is TGTGCCAGCAGCTTAACGGGGGGTCTGGAGCAGTTCTTC.

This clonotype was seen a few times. This CDR3 is CASSPRQGGTYEQYF. DNA for the CDR3: TGTGCCAGCTCACCACGACAGGGGGGGACCTACGAGCAGTACTTC. The V gene is TRBV18, the J gene TRBJ2-7, with 9 nucleotides matching TRBD1. Per germline, CDR1 KGHSH and CDR2 LQKENI. The CDR3 has 15 amino acids. Germline trimming cut 1 base from V and 2 bases from J; bases unmatched to any gene: 3.

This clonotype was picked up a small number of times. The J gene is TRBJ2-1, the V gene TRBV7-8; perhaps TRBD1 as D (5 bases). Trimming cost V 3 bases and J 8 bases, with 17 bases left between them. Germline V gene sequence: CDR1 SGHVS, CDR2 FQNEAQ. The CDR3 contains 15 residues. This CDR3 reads CASSFSLQETDEQFF. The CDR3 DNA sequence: TGTGCCAGCAGCTTTTCCCTACAGGAAACGGATGAGCAGTTCTTC. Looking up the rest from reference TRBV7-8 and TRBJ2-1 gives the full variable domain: GAGVSQSPRYKVAKRGQDVALRCDPISGHVSLFWYQQALGQGPEFLTYFQNEAQLDKSGLPSDRFFAERPEGSVSTLKIQRTQQEDSAVYLCASSFSLQETDEQFFGPGTRLTVL.

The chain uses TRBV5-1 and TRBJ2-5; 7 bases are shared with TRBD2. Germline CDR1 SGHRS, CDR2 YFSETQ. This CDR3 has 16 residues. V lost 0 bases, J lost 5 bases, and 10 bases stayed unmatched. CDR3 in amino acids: CASSLAAAGSSETQYF. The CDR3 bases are TGCGCCAGCAGCTTGGCCGCAGCGGGGTCTTCGGAGACCCAGTACTTC.